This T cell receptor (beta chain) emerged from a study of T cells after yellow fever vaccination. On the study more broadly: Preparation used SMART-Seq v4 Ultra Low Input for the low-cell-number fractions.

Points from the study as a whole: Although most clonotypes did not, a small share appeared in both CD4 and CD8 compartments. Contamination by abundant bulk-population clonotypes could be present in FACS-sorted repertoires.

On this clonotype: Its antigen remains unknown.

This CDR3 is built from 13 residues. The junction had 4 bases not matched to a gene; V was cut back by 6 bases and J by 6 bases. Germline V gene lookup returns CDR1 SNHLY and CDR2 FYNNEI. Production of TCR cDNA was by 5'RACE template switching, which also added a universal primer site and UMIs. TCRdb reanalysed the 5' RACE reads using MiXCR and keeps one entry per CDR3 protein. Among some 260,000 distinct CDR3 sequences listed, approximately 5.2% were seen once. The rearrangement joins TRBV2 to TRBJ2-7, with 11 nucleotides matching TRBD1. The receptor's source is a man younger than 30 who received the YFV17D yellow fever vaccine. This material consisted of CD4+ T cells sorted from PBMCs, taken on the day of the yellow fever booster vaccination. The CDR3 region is CASRGQGEGEQYF. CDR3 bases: TGTGCCAGCAGGGGACAGGGGGAAGGCGAGCAGTACTTC.